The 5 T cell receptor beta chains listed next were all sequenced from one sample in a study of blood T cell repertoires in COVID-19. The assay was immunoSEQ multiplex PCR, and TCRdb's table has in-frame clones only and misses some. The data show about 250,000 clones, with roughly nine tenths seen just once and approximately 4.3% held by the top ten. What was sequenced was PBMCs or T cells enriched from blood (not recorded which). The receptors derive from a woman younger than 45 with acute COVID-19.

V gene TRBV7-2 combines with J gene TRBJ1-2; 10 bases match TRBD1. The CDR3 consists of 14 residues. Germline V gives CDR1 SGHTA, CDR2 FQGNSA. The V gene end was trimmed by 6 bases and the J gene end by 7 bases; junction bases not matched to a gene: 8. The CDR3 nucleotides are TGTGCCAGCAGTCGACAGGGGGCGCTTAGTGGCTACACCTTC. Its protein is CASSRQGALSGYTF.

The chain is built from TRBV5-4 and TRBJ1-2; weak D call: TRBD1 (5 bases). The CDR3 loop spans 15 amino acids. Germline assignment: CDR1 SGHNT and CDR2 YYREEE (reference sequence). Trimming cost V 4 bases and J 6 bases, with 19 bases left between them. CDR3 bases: TGTGCCAGCAGCCCTTGGGTGACAGATGAACATGGCTACACCTTC. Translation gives CASSPWVTDEHGYTF.

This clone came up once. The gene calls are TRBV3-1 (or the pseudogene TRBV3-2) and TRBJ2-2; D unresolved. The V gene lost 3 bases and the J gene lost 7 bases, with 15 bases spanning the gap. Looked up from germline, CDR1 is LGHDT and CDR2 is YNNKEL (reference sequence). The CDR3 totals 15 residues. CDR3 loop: CASSHDKILSGELFF. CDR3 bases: TGTGCCAGCAGCCATGACAAGATCTTGAGCGGGGAGCTGTTTTTT.

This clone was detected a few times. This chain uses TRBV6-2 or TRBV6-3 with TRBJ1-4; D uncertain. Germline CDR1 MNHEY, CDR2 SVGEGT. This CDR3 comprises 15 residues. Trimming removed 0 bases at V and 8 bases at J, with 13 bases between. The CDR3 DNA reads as TGTGCCAGCAGTTACTCCCTGGACGCTAGCGAAAAACTGTTTTTT. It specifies CASSYSLDASEKLFF.

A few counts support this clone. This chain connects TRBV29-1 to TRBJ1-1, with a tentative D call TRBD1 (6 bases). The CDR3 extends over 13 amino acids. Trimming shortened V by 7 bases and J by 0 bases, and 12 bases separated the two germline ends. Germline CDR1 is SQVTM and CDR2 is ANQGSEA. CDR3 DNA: TGCAGCGCTATGGGACATATGAACACTGAAGCTTTCTTT. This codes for CSAMGHMNTEAFF.